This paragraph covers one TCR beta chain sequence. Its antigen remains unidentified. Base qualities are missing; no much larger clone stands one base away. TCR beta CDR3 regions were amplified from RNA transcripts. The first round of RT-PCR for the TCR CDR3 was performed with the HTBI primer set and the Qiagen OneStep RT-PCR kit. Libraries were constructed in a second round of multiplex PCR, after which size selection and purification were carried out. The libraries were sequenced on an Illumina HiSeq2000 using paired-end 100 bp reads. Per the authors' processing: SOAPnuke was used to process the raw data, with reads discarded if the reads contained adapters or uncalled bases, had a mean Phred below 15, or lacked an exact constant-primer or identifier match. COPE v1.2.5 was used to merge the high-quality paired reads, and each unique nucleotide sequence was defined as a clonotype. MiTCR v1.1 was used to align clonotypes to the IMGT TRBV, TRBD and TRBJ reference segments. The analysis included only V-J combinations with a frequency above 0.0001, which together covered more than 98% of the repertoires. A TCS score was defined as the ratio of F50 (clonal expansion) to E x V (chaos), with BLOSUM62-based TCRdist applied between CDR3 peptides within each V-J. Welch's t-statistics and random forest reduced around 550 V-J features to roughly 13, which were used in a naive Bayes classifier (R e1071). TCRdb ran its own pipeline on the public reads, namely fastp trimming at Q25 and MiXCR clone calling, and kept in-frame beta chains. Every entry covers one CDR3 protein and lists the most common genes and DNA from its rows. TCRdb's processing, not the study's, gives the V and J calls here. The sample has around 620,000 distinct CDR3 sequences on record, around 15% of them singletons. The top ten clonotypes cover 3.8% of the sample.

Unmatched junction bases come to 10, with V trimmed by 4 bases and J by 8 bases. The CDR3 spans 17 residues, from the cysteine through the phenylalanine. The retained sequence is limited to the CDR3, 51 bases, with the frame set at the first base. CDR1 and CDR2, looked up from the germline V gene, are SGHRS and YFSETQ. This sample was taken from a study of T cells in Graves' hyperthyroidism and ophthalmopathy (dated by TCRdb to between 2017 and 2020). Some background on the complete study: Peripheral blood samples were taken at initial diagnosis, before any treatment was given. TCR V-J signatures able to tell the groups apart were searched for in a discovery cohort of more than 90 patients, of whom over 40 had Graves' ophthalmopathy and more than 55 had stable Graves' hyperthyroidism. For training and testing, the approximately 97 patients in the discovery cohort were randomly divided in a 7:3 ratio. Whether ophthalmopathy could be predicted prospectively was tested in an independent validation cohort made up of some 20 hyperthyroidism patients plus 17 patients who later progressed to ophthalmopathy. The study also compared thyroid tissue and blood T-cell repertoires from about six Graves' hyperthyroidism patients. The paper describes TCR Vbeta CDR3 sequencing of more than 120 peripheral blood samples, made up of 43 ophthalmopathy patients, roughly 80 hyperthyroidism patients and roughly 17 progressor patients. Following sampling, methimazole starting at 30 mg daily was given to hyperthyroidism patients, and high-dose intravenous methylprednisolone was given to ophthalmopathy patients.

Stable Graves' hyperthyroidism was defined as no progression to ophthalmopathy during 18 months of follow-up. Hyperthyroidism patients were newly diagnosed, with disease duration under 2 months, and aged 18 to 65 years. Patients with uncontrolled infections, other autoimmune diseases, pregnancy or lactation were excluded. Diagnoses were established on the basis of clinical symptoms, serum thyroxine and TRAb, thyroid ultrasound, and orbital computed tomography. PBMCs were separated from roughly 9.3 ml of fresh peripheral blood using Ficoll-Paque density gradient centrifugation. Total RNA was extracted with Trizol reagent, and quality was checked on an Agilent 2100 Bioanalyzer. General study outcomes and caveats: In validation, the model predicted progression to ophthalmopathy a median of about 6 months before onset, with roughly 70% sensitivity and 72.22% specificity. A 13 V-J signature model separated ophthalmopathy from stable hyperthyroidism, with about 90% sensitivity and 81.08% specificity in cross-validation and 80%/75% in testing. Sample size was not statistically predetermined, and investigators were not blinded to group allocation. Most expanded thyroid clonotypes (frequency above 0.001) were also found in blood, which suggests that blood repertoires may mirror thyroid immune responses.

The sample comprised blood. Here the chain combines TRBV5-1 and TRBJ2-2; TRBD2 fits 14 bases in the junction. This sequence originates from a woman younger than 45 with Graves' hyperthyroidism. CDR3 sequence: CASSPSGTSGRAGELFF. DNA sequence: TGCGCCAGCAGCCCCTCCGGGACTAGCGGGAGAGCTGGGGAGCTGTTTTTT.